This T cell receptor (beta chain) was recorded in a study of cytomegalovirus exposure and HLA in healthy donors. Findings of the study overall: Among TCR beta chains of equal frequency, HLA-associated ones were more clonally expanded in a later analysis.

The CDR3 extends over 12 amino acids. Germline V gene lookup returns CDR1 ENHRY and CDR2 SYGVKD. V shed 4 bases, J shed 11 bases, and the junction held 2 bases outside the gene matches. PCR used 60 Vbeta primers and 13 Jbeta primers. Clones were sequenced by immunoSEQ multiplex PCR, and TCRdb holds only the in-frame ones, with some missing. The table has approximately 180,000 clones, about 13% seen once; the top ten hold roughly 7.7%. This clone came up a few times. No antigen is known for it. This chain links TRBV10-3 with TRBJ1-6, with 7 bases fitting TRBD1. The sequenced material came from PBMCs. The receptor's source is a man in his fifties or sixties in good health and CMV-seropositive. The CDR3, as DNA: TGTGCCATCAGTGGCAGGGGGGCACCCCTCCACTTT. Translating it yields CAISGRGAPLHF.